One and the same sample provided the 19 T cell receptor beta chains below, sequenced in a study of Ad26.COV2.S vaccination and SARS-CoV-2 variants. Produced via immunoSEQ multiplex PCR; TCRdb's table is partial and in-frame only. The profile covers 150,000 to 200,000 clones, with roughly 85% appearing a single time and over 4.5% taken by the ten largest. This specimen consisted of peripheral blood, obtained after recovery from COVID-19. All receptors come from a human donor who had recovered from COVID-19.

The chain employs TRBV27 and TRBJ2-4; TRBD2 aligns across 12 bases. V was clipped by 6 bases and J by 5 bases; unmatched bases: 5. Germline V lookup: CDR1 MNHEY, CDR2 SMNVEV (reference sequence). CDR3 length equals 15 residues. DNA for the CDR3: TGTGCCAGCAGCCCCCTAGCGGGAGGGGAAAACATTCAGTACTTC. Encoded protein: CASSPLAGGENIQYF.

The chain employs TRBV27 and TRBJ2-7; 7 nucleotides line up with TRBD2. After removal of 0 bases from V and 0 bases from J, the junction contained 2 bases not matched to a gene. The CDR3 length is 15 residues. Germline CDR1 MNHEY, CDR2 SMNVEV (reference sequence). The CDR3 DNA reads TGTGCCAGCAGTTTATCCCGCGGGGGCTCCTACGAGCAGTACTTC. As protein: CASSLSRGGSYEQYF.

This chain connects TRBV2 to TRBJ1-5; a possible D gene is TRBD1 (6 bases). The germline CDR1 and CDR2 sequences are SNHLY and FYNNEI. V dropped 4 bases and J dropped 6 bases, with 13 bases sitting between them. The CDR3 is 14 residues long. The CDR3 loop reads CASSGQVSGQPQHF. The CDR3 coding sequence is TGTGCCAGCAGTGGACAGGTTTCGGGTCAGCCCCAGCATTTT.

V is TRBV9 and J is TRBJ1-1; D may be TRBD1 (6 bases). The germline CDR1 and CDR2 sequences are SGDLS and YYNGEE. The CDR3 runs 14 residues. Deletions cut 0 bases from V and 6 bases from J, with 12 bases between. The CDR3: CASSVGYRAAEAFF. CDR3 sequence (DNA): TGTGCCAGCAGCGTAGGGTACAGGGCTGCTGAAGCTTTCTTT. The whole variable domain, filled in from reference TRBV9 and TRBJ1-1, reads DSGVTQTPKHLITATGQRVTLRCSPRSGDLSVYWYQQSLDQGLQFLIQYYNGEERAKGNILERFSAQQFPDLHSELNLSSLELGDSALYFCASSVGYRAAEAFFGQGTRLTVV.

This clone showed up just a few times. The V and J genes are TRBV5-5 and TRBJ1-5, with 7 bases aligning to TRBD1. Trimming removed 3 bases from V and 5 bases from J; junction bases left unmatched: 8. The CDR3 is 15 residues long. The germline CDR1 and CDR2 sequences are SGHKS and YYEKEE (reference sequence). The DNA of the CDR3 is TGTGCCAGCAGCTCCTACAGGGGTAAGGATCAGCCCCAGCATTTT. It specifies CASSSYRGKDQPQHF.

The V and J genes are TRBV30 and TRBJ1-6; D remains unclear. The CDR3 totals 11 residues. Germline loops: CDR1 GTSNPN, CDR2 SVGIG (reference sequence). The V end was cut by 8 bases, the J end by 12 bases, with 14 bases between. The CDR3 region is CAGKFLVPLHF. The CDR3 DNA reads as TGTGCCGGCAAGTTTCTGGTACCCCTCCACTTT.

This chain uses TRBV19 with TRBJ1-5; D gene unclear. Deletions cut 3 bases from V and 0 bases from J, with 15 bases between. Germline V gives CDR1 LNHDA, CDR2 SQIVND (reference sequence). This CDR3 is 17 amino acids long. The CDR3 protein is CASSIGVADYSNQPQHF. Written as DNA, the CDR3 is TGTGCCAGTAGTATCGGGGTCGCGGATTATAGCAATCAGCCCCAGCATTTT.

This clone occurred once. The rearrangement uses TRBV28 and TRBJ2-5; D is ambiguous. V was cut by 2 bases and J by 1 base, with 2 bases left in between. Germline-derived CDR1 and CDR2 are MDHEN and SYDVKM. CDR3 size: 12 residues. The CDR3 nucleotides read TGTGCCAGCAGTTTAACCCAAGAGACCCAGTACTTC. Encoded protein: CASSLTQETQYF.

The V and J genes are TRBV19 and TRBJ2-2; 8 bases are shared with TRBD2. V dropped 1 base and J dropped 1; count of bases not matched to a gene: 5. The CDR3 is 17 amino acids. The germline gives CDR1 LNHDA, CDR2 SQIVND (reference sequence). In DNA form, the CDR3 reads TGTGCCAGTAGTATAGTCGGGCTAGCGGGGAACACCGGGGAGCTGTTTTTT. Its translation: CASSIVGLAGNTGELFF.

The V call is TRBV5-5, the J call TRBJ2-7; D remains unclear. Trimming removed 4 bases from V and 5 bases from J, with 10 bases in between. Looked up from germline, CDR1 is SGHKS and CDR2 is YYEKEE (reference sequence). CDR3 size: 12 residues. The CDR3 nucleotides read TGTGCCAGCAGCCTCCGGGTGGACGAGCAGTACTTC. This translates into CASSLRVDEQYF.

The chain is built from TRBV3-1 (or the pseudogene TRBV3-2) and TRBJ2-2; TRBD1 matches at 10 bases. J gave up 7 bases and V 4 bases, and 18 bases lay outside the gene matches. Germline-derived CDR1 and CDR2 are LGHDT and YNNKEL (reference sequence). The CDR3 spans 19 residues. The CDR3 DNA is TGTGCCAGCAGCCGCCCCGCCTGGACAGGGGGTCAAGATAACGGGGAGCTGTTTTTT. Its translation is CASSRPAWTGGQDNGELFF.

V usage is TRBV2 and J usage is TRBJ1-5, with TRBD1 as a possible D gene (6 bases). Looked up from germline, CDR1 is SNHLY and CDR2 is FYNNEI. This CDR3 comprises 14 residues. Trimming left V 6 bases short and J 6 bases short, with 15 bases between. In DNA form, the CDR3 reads TGTGCCAGCAGCGCACTTACAGGGTTTCAGCCCCAGCATTTT. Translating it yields CASSALTGFQPQHF.

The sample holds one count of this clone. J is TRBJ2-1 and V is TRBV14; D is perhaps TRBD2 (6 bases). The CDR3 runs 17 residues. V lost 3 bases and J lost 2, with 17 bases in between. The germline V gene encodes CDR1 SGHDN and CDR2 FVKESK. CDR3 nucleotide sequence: TGTGCCAGCAGCCAGATCCCGGGACTTCAAACCTACAATGAGCAGTTCTTC. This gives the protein CASSQIPGLQTYNEQFF.

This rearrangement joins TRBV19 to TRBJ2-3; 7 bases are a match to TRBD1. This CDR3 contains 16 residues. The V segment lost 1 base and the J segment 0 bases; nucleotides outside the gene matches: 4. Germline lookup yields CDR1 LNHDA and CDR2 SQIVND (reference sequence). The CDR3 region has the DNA TGTGCCAGTAGTATAGTTGAGGGGGCAAGCACAGATACGCAGTATTTT. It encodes CASSIVEGASTDTQYF.

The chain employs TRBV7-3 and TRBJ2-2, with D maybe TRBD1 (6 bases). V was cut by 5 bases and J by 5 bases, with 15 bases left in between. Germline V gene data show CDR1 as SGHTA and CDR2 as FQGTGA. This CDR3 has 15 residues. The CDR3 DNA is TGTGCCAGCAGCCCAGGGAACACAGGGACCGGGGAGCTGTTTTTT. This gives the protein CASSPGNTGTGELFF.

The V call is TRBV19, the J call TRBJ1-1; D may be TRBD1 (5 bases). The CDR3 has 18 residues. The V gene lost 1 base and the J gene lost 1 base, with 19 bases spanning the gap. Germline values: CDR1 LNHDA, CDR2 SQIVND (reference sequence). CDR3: CASSIAPGGKAPNTEAFF. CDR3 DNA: TGTGCCAGTAGTATAGCCCCCGGGGGGAAAGCCCCGAACACTGAAGCTTTCTTT.

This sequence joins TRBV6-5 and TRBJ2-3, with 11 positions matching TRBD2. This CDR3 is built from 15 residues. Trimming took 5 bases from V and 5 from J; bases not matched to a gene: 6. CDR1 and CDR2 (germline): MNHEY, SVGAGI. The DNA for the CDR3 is TGTGCCAGCAGTAGCACTAGCGGGAGAGTAGATACGCAGTATTTT. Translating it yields CASSSTSGRVDTQYF.

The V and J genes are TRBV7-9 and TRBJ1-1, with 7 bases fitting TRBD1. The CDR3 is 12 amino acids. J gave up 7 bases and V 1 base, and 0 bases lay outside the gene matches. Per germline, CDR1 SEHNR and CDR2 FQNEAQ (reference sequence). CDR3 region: CASSLGDSEAFF. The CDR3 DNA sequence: TGTGCCAGCAGCTTAGGGGACAGTGAAGCTTTCTTT.

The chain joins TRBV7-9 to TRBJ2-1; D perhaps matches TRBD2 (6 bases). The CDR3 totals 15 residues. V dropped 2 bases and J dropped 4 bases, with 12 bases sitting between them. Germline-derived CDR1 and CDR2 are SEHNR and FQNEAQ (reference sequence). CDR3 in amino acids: CASSLRWRGYNEQFF. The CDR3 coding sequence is TGTGCCAGCAGCTTACGATGGAGGGGATACAATGAGCAGTTCTTC.